These 28 T cell receptor beta chains share one sample of origin, sequenced in a study of regulatory T cells in long-lasting Graves disease. In building TCR beta libraries, iRepertoire HTBI primers were used together with Arm-PCR of CDR3 regions. Via MiXCR, TCRdb re-called the multiplex PCR reads, giving one row per CDR3 protein. The profile shows about 210,000 distinct CDR3 sequences, roughly 18% of them singletons. Time point meaning: newly diagnosed GD, antithyroid drugs for less than 3 months. TCR sequences were obtained from RNA taken from PBMCs. Another study also made use of these data, one on T cells in Graves' hyperthyroidism and ophthalmopathy.

The sample in question was peripheral blood mononuclear cells (PBMCs), obtained at new diagnosis, from a patient treated with antithyroid drugs. Receptors originate from a woman in her twenties or thirties with Graves disease.

This CDR3 is CASRTLISGGGWIQYF. CDR3 sequence (DNA): TGTGCCAGCAGAACCCTAATTAGCGGGGGGGGGTGGATTCAGTACTTC. The chain carries TRBV28 and TRBJ2-4, with 11 bases matching TRBD2. Germline CDR1 is MDHEN and CDR2 is SYDVKM. This CDR3 is built from 16 residues. J lost 10 bases, V lost 6 bases, and 14 bases had no gene match.

This clonotype has at least ten counts. The chain joins TRBV9 to TRBJ1-6; D is undetermined. V lost 1 base and J lost 8, with 4 bases in between. CDR1 and CDR2 (germline): SGDLS, YYNGEE. This CDR3 region has 12 residues. CDR3 region: CASSVLDSPLHF. The CDR3 bases are TGTGCCAGCAGCGTACTGGATTCACCCCTCCACTTT.

Only a few counts were recorded for this clonotype. This chain's CDR3 is CASSPFETSGRETQYF. Here the CDR3 DNA reads TGTGCCAGCAGCCCCTTCGAGACTAGCGGGAGGGAGACCCAGTACTTC. The rearrangement links TRBV3-1 to TRBJ2-5; 13 bases line up with TRBD2. The germline V gene encodes CDR1 LGHDT and CDR2 YNNKEL (reference sequence). There are 16 residues in the CDR3. V was clipped by 4 bases and J by 5 bases; unmatched bases: 7.

In this sample, this clonotype turned up many times. V and J are TRBV6-1 and TRBJ2-7; D unclear. CDR1 and CDR2 (germline): MNHNS, SASEGT. The CDR3 has 12 residues. V lost 7 bases and J lost 2, with 9 bases in between. Here the CDR3 reads CASTGRTYEQYF. The CDR3 DNA is TGTGCCAGCACGGGCAGAACCTACGAGCAGTACTTC.

In its sample, this clonotype was seen a few times. The J gene is TRBJ2-7, the V gene TRBV4-1, with D possibly being TRBD1 or TRBD2 (5 bases each). The CDR3 totals 14 residues. V shed 0 bases and J shed 3 bases, with 9 bases lying between them. The germline V gene encodes CDR1 MGHRA and CDR2 YSYEKL. The CDR3 DNA is TGCGCCAGCAGCCAAGAGGGGGTAGTCTACGAGCAGTACTTC. It encodes CASSQEGVVYEQYF.

This clonotype was counted many times. The chain combines TRBV5-1 with TRBJ1-4; possibly TRBD1 for D (5 bases). V was pared by 1 base and J by 8 bases, with 12 bases between. The CDR3 is 14 residues long. The V gene's germline CDR1 is SGHRS and CDR2 YFSETQ. For the CDR3, the DNA is TGCGCCAGCAGCTTGTATGGGACTGAGGAAAAACTGTTTTTT. Translating gives CASSLYGTEEKLFF.

This clonotype occurred many times. V gene TRBV19 combines with J gene TRBJ1-2, with TRBD1 matching over 8 bases. The CDR3 sequence is 14 residues long. The J segment lost 4 bases and the V segment lost 3 bases, leaving 4 bases of the junction unmatched. Germline loops: CDR1 LNHDA, CDR2 SQIVND (reference sequence). CDR3 residues: CASSMATGAYGYTF. The CDR3 DNA is TGTGCCAGTAGTATGGCGACAGGGGCCTATGGCTACACCTTC.

This clonotype was counted only a few times. V usage is TRBV4-1 and J usage is TRBJ1-1; D is undetermined. Trimming shortened V by 0 bases and J by 6 bases, and 17 bases separated the two germline ends. Germline loops: CDR1 MGHRA, CDR2 YSYEKL. This CDR3 has 16 residues. The CDR3 nucleotides are TGCGCCAGCAGCCAAGAGGGAGGGAGGCGGTCGGCTGAAGCTTTCTTT. Protein sequence: CASSQEGGRRSAEAFF.

This clonotype was recorded at least ten times. V usage is TRBV28 and J usage is TRBJ1-5; TRBD1 matches 9 bases. This CDR3 has 17 amino acids. Germline lookup yields CDR1 MDHEN and CDR2 SYDVKM. V lost 5 bases and J lost 2; bases outside the gene matches: 10. In nucleotides, the CDR3 is TGTGCCAGCAGTCCCTCCGGCCGGACAGGGGGCAATCAGCCCCAGCATTTT. Its protein product is CASSPSGRTGGNQPQHF.

This clonotype showed up many times. The rearrangement uses TRBV28 and TRBJ2-7; a weak D match, TRBD1 (6 bases). The CDR3 contains 12 residues. Per germline, CDR1 MDHEN and CDR2 SYDVKM. The CDR3 reads CGCTGMTYEQYF. The CDR3 coding sequence is TGTGGCTGCACAGGGATGACCTACGAGCAGTACTTC.

This clonotype showed up many times. This chain connects TRBV5-1 to TRBJ2-3; D is uncertain. The CDR3 has 13 amino acids. Germline values: CDR1 SGHRS, CDR2 YFSETQ. V was cut by 0 bases and J by 3 bases, with 5 bases left in between. The chain's CDR3 is CASSLGRTDTQYF. The CDR3 DNA sequence: TGCGCCAGCAGCTTGGGAAGAACAGATACGCAGTATTTT.

Ten or more counts support this clonotype. J is TRBJ1-1 and V is TRBV12-3 or TRBV12-4; no clear D gene. The ends were cut back, 1 base at V and 7 bases at J, with 10 bases in the middle. The CDR3 is 13 residues long. CDR3 in amino acids: CASSLVGWGEAFF. The DNA of the CDR3 is TGTGCCAGCAGTTTAGTGGGGTGGGGTGAAGCTTTCTTT.

The sample holds many counts of this clonotype. The chain links TRBV5-4 to TRBJ2-2, with 8 bases matching TRBD1. Germline loops: CDR1 SGHNT, CDR2 YYREEE (reference sequence). The CDR3 covers 17 residues. V lost 4 bases, J lost 7 bases, and 15 bases stayed unmatched. The CDR3 region has the DNA TGTGCCAGCAGCCCCCTCCGAGGACAGGGCTCGGACGGGGAGCTGTTTTTT. It encodes CASSPLRGQGSDGELFF.

This clonotype was counted at least ten times. The chain combines TRBV28 with TRBJ2-6; D possibly corresponds to TRBD1 (7 bases). The CDR3 spans 17 residues. V was clipped by 5 bases and J by 0 bases, with 14 bases between them. Germline values: CDR1 MDHEN, CDR2 SYDVKM. The CDR3 reads CASSRRDSFSGANVLTF. CDR3 DNA: TGTGCCAGCAGTCGGCGGGACAGCTTCTCTGGGGCCAACGTCCTGACTTTC.

Ten or more counts support this clonotype. The rearrangement uses TRBV28 and TRBJ2-7; D is ambiguous. CDR1 is MDHEN, CDR2 SYDVKM, per germline. The CDR3 is 11 amino acids. V lost 3 bases, J lost 5 bases, and 5 bases lay in between. The CDR3 DNA reads TGTGCCAGCAGTTTGAACCACGAGCAGTACTTC. The encoded protein is CASSLNHEQYF.

This clonotype was counted many times. The CDR3 loop reads CASSHGQGDNYGYTF. The CDR3 DNA sequence: TGTGCCAGCAGCCACGGACAGGGGGATAACTATGGCTACACCTTC. The genes are TRBV11-2 and TRBJ1-2; 10 bases map to TRBD1. Germline trimming cut 5 bases from V and 1 base from J; bases unmatched to any gene: 4. The CDR3 extends over 15 amino acids. CDR1 and CDR2 from the germline V gene are SGHAT and FQNNGV.

J is TRBJ2-3 and V is TRBV12-3 or TRBV12-4; D is unresolved. The DNA end is a closer match to TRBJ2-5, so the J assignment may be wrong. This CDR3 has 14 residues. CDR3 nucleotides: TGTGCCAGCAGTTTAGGCACAGCTGCGGAGACCCAGTACTTC. This encodes CASSLGTAAETQYF.

This clonotype came up many times. V and J are TRBV28 and TRBJ1-5, with D unresolved. This CDR3 has 11 amino acids. CDR1 and CDR2 (germline): MDHEN, SYDVKM. The ends were cut back, 5 bases at V and 4 bases at J, with 3 bases in the middle. The CDR3 reads CASSPNQPQHF. Here the CDR3 DNA reads TGTGCCAGCAGTCCGAATCAGCCCCAGCATTTT. Filled out from reference TRBV28 and TRBJ1-5, the complete variable domain reads DVKVTQSSRYLVKRTGEKVFLECVQDMDHENMFWYRQDPGLGLRLIYFSYDVKMKEKGDIPEGYSVSREKKERFSLILESASTNQTSMYLCASSPNQPQHFGDGTRLSIL.

The V call is TRBV19, the J call TRBJ2-7; 7 bases line up with TRBD1. CDR1 LNHDA and CDR2 SQIVND come from the germline V gene (reference sequence). This CDR3 spans 14 amino acids. Trimming cost V 6 bases and J 6 bases; bases outside gene matches: 11. The CDR3 coding sequence is TGTGCCAGTAGCCATCAGACAGGGCAGCGCGAGCAGTACTTC. Its translation: CASSHQTGQREQYF.

This clonotype was observed at least ten times. The J gene is TRBJ2-1, the V gene TRBV28, with TRBD1 as a possible D gene (5 bases). V lost 5 bases and J 3 bases, leaving 11 bases between the germline ends. The germline V gene has CDR1 MDHEN and CDR2 SYDVKM. This CDR3 has 14 amino acids. The CDR3 spells CASSRRVLYNEQFF. CDR3 nucleotides: TGTGCCAGCAGTCGCAGGGTCCTCTACAATGAGCAGTTCTTC.

Ten or more counts support this clonotype. This sequence joins TRBV7-8 and TRBJ1-1; tentatively, D is TRBD1 (6 bases). Trimming shortened V by 4 bases and J by 3 bases, and 12 bases separated the two germline ends. The germline V gene has CDR1 SGHVS and CDR2 FQNEAQ. The CDR3 runs 14 residues. In DNA form, the CDR3 reads TGTGCCAGCAGCTGGGGGCCCGGTGACACTGAAGCTTTCTTT. Its protein is CASSWGPGDTEAFF.

The chain uses TRBV11-2 and TRBJ2-7; the match to TRBD2 covers 11 bases. This CDR3 contains 16 residues. With V trimmed by 4 bases and J by 5 bases, 10 bases remained unmatched. The germline V gene has CDR1 SGHAT and CDR2 FQNNGV. The CDR3 loop is CASSSLTSGSENEQYF. The CDR3 nucleotides are TGTGCCAGCAGCTCGTTAACTAGCGGGAGCGAAAACGAGCAGTACTTC.

As concerns this clonotype: This may be a read error, as it is one base from a much larger clone. The chain carries TRBV28 and TRBJ2-1; the D call may be TRBD1 or TRBD2 (5 bases each). In germline, CDR1 is MDHEN, CDR2 SYDVKM. CDR3 length: 16 residues. The CDR3 sequence: CASSEALGVRYNKQFF. The CDR3 nucleotides read TGTGCCAGCAGTGAAGCGCTGGGGGTTAGGTACAATAAGCAGTTCTTC.

Notes on this clonotype: With a far larger clone one base away, a read error is the likely cause. The chain combines TRBV5-8 with TRBJ2-1; 9 bases line up with TRBD2. Unmatched junction bases numbered 11, after V lost 4 bases and J lost 6 bases. Per the germline V gene, CDR1 is SGHTS and CDR2 is YDEGEE. The CDR3 has 16 residues. The CDR3 coding sequence is TGTGCCAGCAGCCCTCCGCGGGAGGGCCTGAGCAATGAGCAGTTCTTC. This translates into CASSPPREGLSNEQFF.

In its sample, this clonotype was seen many times. The chain couples TRBV12-3 or TRBV12-4 to TRBJ2-2, with D hard to call. The V and J ends lost 2 bases and 4 bases respectively, with 11 bases between them. The CDR3 runs to 15 residues. The CDR3 here is CASSLPTAITGELFF. As DNA, the CDR3 is TGTGCCAGCAGTTTACCCACAGCGATCACCGGGGAGCTGTTTTTT.

This clonotype was observed many times. The V and J genes are TRBV4-1 and TRBJ2-1, with unresolved D. Germline values: CDR1 MGHRA, CDR2 YSYEKL. Between the trimmed V and J ends, which lost 0 bases and 7 bases, there was a span of 10 bases. This CDR3 contains 14 residues. CDR3 DNA sequence: TGCGCCAGCAGCCAAGAAGGGTTGCGGAATGAGCAGTTCTTC. It yields the protein CASSQEGLRNEQFF.

This clonotype was counted at least ten times. The chain has TRBV6-2 or TRBV6-3 and TRBJ1-1; 8 bases agree with TRBD1. Trimming took 8 bases from V and 0 from J; bases not matched to a gene: 2. The CDR3 sequence is 13 residues long. In germline, CDR1 is MNHEY, CDR2 SVGEGT. CDR3 in DNA: TGTGCCAGCTTGACAGGGGTGAACACTGAAGCTTTCTTT. This sequence encodes CASLTGVNTEAFF.

This clonotype occurred many times. This chain connects TRBV5-6 to TRBJ1-3; 7 bases align to TRBD1. CDR3 length: 15 amino acids. V shed 5 bases and J 8 bases; nucleotides not matched to a gene: 13. CDR1 is SGHDT, CDR2 YYEEEE, per germline. CDR3 coding DNA: TGTGCCAGCAGGTTGACAGGGTTCGGGTTGGACACCATATATTTT. Translation gives CASRLTGFGLDTIYF. Using reference TRBV5-6 and TRBJ1-3 for the parts outside the CDR3, the full variable domain is DAGVTQSPTHLIKTRGQQVTLRCSPKSGHDTVSWYQQALGQGPQFIFQYYEEEERQRGNFPDRFSGHQFPNYSSELNVNALLLGDSALYLCASRLTGFGLDTIYFGEGSWLTVV.